This T cell receptor (beta chain) was captured in a study of blood T cell repertoires in COVID-19. As for the study in general: The cDNA or gDNA used as material had been derived from T cells, B-cell-depleted T cells, or PBMCs.

Here immunoSEQ multiplex PCR was the method, and the copy in TCRdb shows in-frame clones only, minus some. The sample contains about 130,000 clones, around 86% of which appear only once. V was trimmed by 4 bases and J by 0 bases, leaving 12 bases between them. The CDR3 consists of 16 residues. CDR1 is LGHNA and CDR2 is YNFKEQ in the germline V gene. Input material: peripheral blood. This TCR derives from a man aged 55-75 years with acute or convalescent COVID-19. The chain recombines TRBV4-2 with TRBJ1-4; no firm D call. CDR3 sequence (DNA): TGTGCCAGCAGCCCTGGAGGACGGACAACTAATGAAAAACTGTTTTTT. Protein: CASSPGGRTTNEKLFF.